This entry lists 32 T cell receptor beta chains sequenced from one sample in a study of blood T cell repertoires in COVID-19. Data came from immunoSEQ multiplex PCR; TCRdb stores just in-frame clones and leaves some out. Here the sample spans about 100,000 clones, around 88% being singletons. The sample taken for sequencing was peripheral blood. The source is a man older than 75 with acute or convalescent COVID-19.

This clone was recorded only once. The V gene is TRBV4-3, the J gene TRBJ1-1; 9 nucleotides align to TRBD1. The J segment lost 4 bases and the V segment lost 4 bases, leaving 7 bases of the junction unmatched. This CDR3 has 15 amino acids. CDR1 is LGHNA and CDR2 is YSLEER in the germline V gene. CDR3 amino acids: CASSPEQGARTEAFF. CDR3 coding DNA: TGCGCCAGCAGCCCTGAACAGGGGGCGCGCACTGAAGCTTTCTTT.

The chain carries TRBV3-1 (or the pseudogene TRBV3-2) and TRBJ2-7, with 7 bases identical to TRBD2. Germline V lookup: CDR1 LGHDT, CDR2 YNNKEL (reference sequence). Trimming removed 1 base from V and 4 bases from J; junction bases left unmatched: 7. The CDR3 consists of 15 residues. CDR3 nucleotide sequence: TGTGCCAGCAGCCAAGGTCCTAGCGGCAAATACGAGCAGTACTTC. It encodes CASSQGPSGKYEQYF.

V is TRBV19 and J is TRBJ1-2, with 11 bases lining up with TRBD1. The ends lost 4 bases at V and 8 bases at J; junction bases unmatched: 6. Per the germline V gene, CDR1 is LNHDA and CDR2 is SQIVND (reference sequence). The CDR3 runs to 14 residues. CDR3 sequence reads: CASSTRDRGRGYTF. CDR3 coding DNA: TGTGCCAGTAGTACAAGGGACAGGGGGAGAGGCTACACCTTC.

V and J are TRBV12-3 or TRBV12-4 and TRBJ1-1; D gene uncertain. The CDR3 runs 12 residues. V shed 3 bases and J shed 3 bases, with 5 bases lying between them. In DNA form, the CDR3 reads TGTGCCAGCAGTTTTCGAGACACTGAAGCTTTCTTT. The encoded protein is CASSFRDTEAFF.

The chain has TRBV2 and TRBJ2-7; 7 bases agree with TRBD2. The CDR3 has 13 residues. The germline CDR1 and CDR2 sequences are SNHLY and FYNNEI. V was clipped by 3 bases and J by 4 bases; unmatched bases: 3. The CDR3 nucleotides are TGTGCCAGCAGTGACAAGGGAGGGTACGAGCAGTACTTC. Protein: CASSDKGGYEQYF.

This chain uses TRBV6-6 with TRBJ1-1; D call uncertain. Germline V gene data show CDR1 as MNHNY and CDR2 as SVGAGI (reference sequence). The CDR3 spans 15 residues. V was trimmed by 2 bases and J by 4 bases, leaving 14 bases between them. The CDR3 here is CASSYPMRGSTEAFF. Here the CDR3 DNA reads TGTGCCAGCAGTTACCCGATGAGAGGGAGCACTGAAGCTTTCTTT.

The genes are TRBV9 and TRBJ2-2, with 7 bases that match TRBD2. The V segment lost 7 bases and the J segment 8 bases; nucleotides outside the gene matches: 11. This CDR3 comprises 14 residues. CDR1 and CDR2 from the germline V gene are SGDLS and YYNGEE. Here the CDR3 reads CASGGLTSGGELFF. The CDR3 nucleotides are TGTGCCAGCGGGGGACTAACCTCGGGAGGGGAGCTGTTTTTT.

The rearrangement uses TRBV6-5 and TRBJ1-5, with unresolved D. The V and J ends lost 2 bases and 0 bases respectively, with 5 bases between them. Germline V gene data show CDR1 as MNHEY and CDR2 as SVGAGI. CDR3 size: 14 residues. The CDR3 bases are TGTGCCAGCAGTTACAGCGGTAGCAATCAGCCCCAGCATTTT. Protein sequence: CASSYSGSNQPQHF.

The chain joins TRBV27 to TRBJ1-1, with TRBD1 matching over 7 bases. J was trimmed by 1 base and V by 6 bases; bases with no gene match: 11. The germline V gene has CDR1 MNHEY and CDR2 SMNVEV (reference sequence). The CDR3 has 16 residues. CDR3 sequence (DNA): TGTGCCAGCAGGACCAAGCCGACAGGGCGGAACACTGAAGCTTTCTTT. Its translation: CASRTKPTGRNTEAFF.

This chain uses TRBV6-1 with TRBJ2-7; D is unresolved. Trimming took off 3 bases at V and 6 bases at J, with 12 bases between the two ends. The length of the CDR3 is 13 residues. Germline V gives CDR1 MNHNS, CDR2 SASEGT. CDR3 in DNA: TGTGCCAGCAGTGACAGGTGGCCCTCCGAGCAGTACTTC. It translates to CASSDRWPSEQYF.

The chain is built from TRBV4-3 and TRBJ2-1; D perhaps matches TRBD2 (6 bases). Per the germline V gene, CDR1 is LGHNA and CDR2 is YSLEER. There are 15 residues in the CDR3. Trimming cost V 0 bases and J 5 bases, with 11 bases left between them. The DNA of the CDR3 is TGCGCCAGCAGCCAAGATAGCCTAGCGAACAATGAGCAGTTCTTC. This gives the protein CASSQDSLANNEQFF.

This sequence joins TRBV6-5 and TRBJ1-1, with D possibly being TRBD1 (5 bases). Trimming took 4 bases from V and 4 from J, leaving 13 bases between them. The V gene's germline CDR1 is MNHEY and CDR2 SVGAGI. The CDR3 runs to 14 residues. The CDR3 region has the DNA TGTGCCAGCAGTTCATCAATAAGGGGCACTGAAGCTTTCTTT. Protein sequence: CASSSSIRGTEAFF.

This clone was seen more than once but under ten times. The chain links TRBV3-1 (or the pseudogene TRBV3-2) to TRBJ1-2; the D is unclear. The CDR3 is 12 amino acids. V was trimmed by 2 bases and J by 4 bases, leaving 5 bases between them. Germline values: CDR1 LGHDT, CDR2 YNNKEL (reference sequence). CDR3 in amino acids: CASSQPSYGYTF. In nucleotides, the CDR3 is TGTGCCAGCAGCCAACCCAGCTATGGCTACACCTTC.

In its sample, this clone was seen once. The rearrangement links TRBV29-1 to TRBJ1-1, with D unresolved. V lost 2 bases and J lost 1, with 8 bases in between. Germline CDR1 reads SQVTM; CDR2 reads ANQGSEA. The CDR3 length is 13 residues. The CDR3 DNA reads as TGCAGCGTTGAAAACAGCCCGAACACTGAAGCTTTCTTT. Translating it yields CSVENSPNTEAFF.

This sequence joins TRBV27 and TRBJ2-7; D possibly corresponds to TRBD1 (6 bases). V was cut by 5 bases and J by 1 base, with 15 bases left in between. The CDR3 has 15 amino acids. Germline loops: CDR1 MNHEY, CDR2 SMNVEV (reference sequence). The DNA for the CDR3 is TGTGCCAGCAGTCTATACAGGGATGGATCCTACGAGCAGTACTTC. The encoded protein is CASSLYRDGSYEQYF.

The chain uses TRBV5-1 and TRBJ1-6, with TRBD1 matching 8 bases. With 7 bases clipped from V and 7 bases from J, the junction kept 10 bases outside the gene matches. CDR1 and CDR2 from the germline V gene are SGHRS and YFSETQ. The CDR3 is made up of 15 amino acids. CDR3 loop: CASARGQGLNSPLHF. The CDR3 nucleotides read TGCGCCAGCGCCCGTGGACAGGGACTCAATTCACCCCTCCACTTT. The full variable domain, with the rest looked up from reference TRBV5-1 and TRBJ1-6, is KAGVTQTPRYLIKTRGQQVTLSCSPISGHRSVSWYQQTPGQGLQFLFEYFSETQRNKGNFPGRFSGRQFSNSRSEMNVSTLELGDSALYLCASARGQGLNSPLHFGNGTRLTVT.

The chain is built from TRBV4-3 and TRBJ2-2; a weak D match, TRBD2 (6 bases). Germline V gene sequence: CDR1 LGHNA, CDR2 YSLEER. The V gene lost 0 bases and the J gene lost 2 bases, with 7 bases spanning the gap. The CDR3 is made up of 15 amino acids. CDR3 sequence: CASSQDSGNTGELFF. CDR3 bases: TGCGCCAGCAGCCAAGATAGCGGAAACACCGGGGAGCTGTTTTTT.

This chain joins TRBV19 and TRBJ1-5, with a possible D match to TRBD1 (6 bases). The CDR3 length is 14 residues. V was trimmed by 2 bases and J by 3 bases, leaving 8 bases between them. CDR1 LNHDA and CDR2 SQIVND come from the germline V gene (reference sequence). CDR3 DNA: TGTGCCAGTAGTATATACAGGGTCAATCAGCCCCAGCATTTT. This encodes CASSIYRVNQPQHF. Complete variable domain (other parts from reference TRBV19 and TRBJ1-5): DGGITQSPKYLFRKEGQNVTLSCEQNLNHDAMYWYRQDPGQGLRLIYYSQIVNDFQKGDIAEGYSVSREKKESFPLTVTSAQKNPTAFYLCASSIYRVNQPQHFGDGTRLSIL.

Written as DNA, the CDR3 is TGCGCCCCTACCAGCTTACACTGCTCGGGACTGACTCCCGCAACTAATGAAAAACTGTTTTTT. Protein: CAPTSLHCSGLTPATNEKLFF. The chain recombines TRBV4-3 with TRBJ1-4; tentatively, D is TRBD1 (5 bases). V lost 11 bases and J lost 0, with 34 bases in between. The CDR3 sequence is 21 residues long. Germline lookup yields CDR1 LGHNA and CDR2 YSLEER.

The chain links TRBV5-4 to TRBJ2-5; 10 bases map to TRBD2. The germline CDR1 and CDR2 sequences are SGHNT and YYREEE (reference sequence). The trim removed 3 bases at V and 2 bases at J, leaving 4 bases unmatched. This CDR3 is 15 amino acids long. CDR3 DNA sequence: TGTGCCAGCAGCTCAAGGACTAGCGGACAAGAGACCCAGTACTTC. Protein sequence: CASSSRTSGQETQYF.

CDR3 in amino acids: CASSDSPGTPGTEYNEQFF. The CDR3, as DNA: TGTGCCAGCAGTGACTCTCCCGGGACCCCTGGGACAGAGTACAATGAGCAGTTCTTC. The chain recombines TRBV6-4 with TRBJ2-1; 7 bases fit TRBD1. The CDR3 runs to 19 residues. The J segment lost 4 bases and the V segment lost 0 bases, leaving 15 bases of the junction unmatched. Per germline, CDR1 MRHNA and CDR2 SNTAGT.

This clone was seen just once. The J gene is TRBJ1-2, the V gene TRBV18; 11 bases map to TRBD1. The CDR3 runs to 13 residues. From germline, CDR1 is KGHSH and CDR2 LQKENI. V lost 3 bases, J lost 7 bases, and 1 base stayed unmatched. In nucleotides, the CDR3 is TGTGCCAGCTCACCGGACAGGGGGCTTGGCTACACCTTC. The encoded protein is CASSPDRGLGYTF.

This chain uses TRBV7-2 with TRBJ2-1; D unresolved. Germline V gene sequence: CDR1 SGHTA, CDR2 FQGNSA. V gave up 3 bases and J gave up 3 bases, with 9 bases separating them. This CDR3 comprises 14 residues. The CDR3 DNA is TGTGCCAGCAGCTTTGGTGGCTTCTACAATGAGCAGTTCTTC. This encodes CASSFGGFYNEQFF.

The V call is TRBV7-2, the J call TRBJ2-4; TRBD1 matches at 8 bases. CDR3 length: 16 residues. With 1 base clipped from V and 1 base from J, the junction kept 3 bases outside the gene matches. Germline V gene sequence: CDR1 SGHTA, CDR2 FQGNSA. The CDR3 region is CASSLGRQGAKNIQYF. The CDR3 nucleotides read TGTGCCAGCAGCTTAGGTCGACAGGGGGCCAAAAACATTCAGTACTTC.

The V gene is TRBV7-2, the J gene TRBJ2-1; no reliable D call. Germline V gene data show CDR1 as SGHTA and CDR2 as FQGNSA. V lost 1 base and J lost 12, with 7 bases in between. The CDR3 contains 11 residues. This CDR3 is CASSLVQVQFF. CDR3 nucleotide sequence: TGTGCCAGCAGCTTAGTTCAGGTGCAGTTCTTC.

This chain joins TRBV30 and TRBJ2-3; 10 bases line up with TRBD2. Germline CDR1 reads GTSNPN; CDR2 reads SVGIG (reference sequence). The trim removed 0 bases at V and 1 base at J, leaving 4 bases unmatched. This CDR3 spans 16 amino acids. This CDR3 reads CAWSVGGTSGTDTQYF. For the CDR3, the DNA is TGTGCCTGGAGTGTCGGCGGGACTAGCGGCACAGATACGCAGTATTTT.

The chain has TRBV5-1 and TRBJ2-7, with 8 bases that match TRBD1. Germline loops: CDR1 SGHRS, CDR2 YFSETQ. This CDR3 region has 14 residues. V was pared by 1 base and J by 7 bases, with 7 bases of the junction left unmatched. The CDR3 coding sequence is TGCGCCAGCAGCTTGATGGACAGGGCTGGGGAGCAGTACTTC. Protein: CASSLMDRAGEQYF.

This chain uses TRBV28 with TRBJ2-1, with D perhaps TRBD2 (6 bases). V was clipped by 8 bases and J by 7 bases, with 12 bases between them. CDR3 length: 12 amino acids. CDR1 and CDR2 (germline): MDHEN, SYDVKM. The CDR3 bases are TGTGCCAGCTGCGGGGCTAATAATGAGCAGTTCTTC. This sequence encodes CASCGANNEQFF.

The rearrangement joins TRBV28 to TRBJ1-6, with 11 bases matching TRBD1. V trimming: 7 bases; J trimming: 9 bases; junction bases outside the gene matches: 8. The V gene's germline CDR1 is MDHEN and CDR2 SYDVKM. This CDR3 region has 15 residues. The CDR3 is CASIPGQGASSPLHF. Here the CDR3 DNA reads TGTGCCAGCATTCCAGGACAGGGGGCGAGTTCACCCCTCCACTTT.

The V gene is TRBV6-2 or TRBV6-3, the J gene TRBJ2-2; D not certain. V lost 3 bases to trimming and J lost 5 bases, with 13 bases between them. This CDR3 contains 15 residues. From germline, CDR1 is MNHEY and CDR2 SVGEGT. CDR3 DNA: TGTGCCAGCAGTTATCTATCGCGCGCAACCGGGGAGCTGTTTTTT. Translating gives CASSYLSRATGELFF.

The rearrangement uses TRBV7-2 and TRBJ2-5, with a weak D call TRBD1 (5 bases). The V gene's germline CDR1 is SGHTA and CDR2 FQGNSA. V was pared by 2 bases and J by 2 bases, with 12 bases between. This CDR3 region has 15 residues. The CDR3 region has the DNA TGTGCCAGCAGCTTACAGACAGACCCTCAAGAGACCCAGTACTTC. Translated, it gives CASSLQTDPQETQYF.

This sequence joins TRBV7-2 and TRBJ2-7; no clear D. There are 15 residues in the CDR3. V shed 1 base and J shed 3 bases, with 13 bases lying between them. CDR1 is SGHTA, CDR2 FQGNSA, per germline. The CDR3 reads CASSLGAKESYEQYF. The CDR3 region has the DNA TGTGCCAGCAGCTTAGGAGCTAAAGAGAGCTACGAGCAGTACTTC.